The clone carrying this T cell receptor beta chain has more than one count but fewer than ten. Its antigen is still unknown. The sample originates from a study of T cell repertoires in cytomegalovirus infection. Study summary: In the study, CMV epitopes included recently identified HLA-C-restricted and well-studied HLA-B-restricted ones.

TCRdb redid the calling of the reads with MiXCR, one entry per CDR3 protein. Of some 800,000 distinct CDR3 sequences detected, approximately 32% appear once; the ten largest clones hold under 15%. Trimming removed 7 bases at V and 0 bases at J, with 22 bases between. CDR1 is MNHGY, CDR2 SAAAGT, per germline. This CDR3 has 18 amino acids. Study-wide results and caveats: CMV-specific TCR beta clonotypes restricted by HLA-C dominated the ex vivo response.

The sequenced sample was cultured CD8+ T cells from PBMCs, obtained from culture after CMV antigen stimulation. The receptor was derived from a human donor in good health (CMV status not recorded). Some clones in this sample may be carry-over from other donors' samples. The chain combines TRBV6-8 with TRBJ2-4; D is perhaps TRBD2 (7 bases). The CDR3 region has the DNA TGTGCCAGCACCTCGGGAAGGGCGGGGGCCCTAGCCAAAAACATTCAGTACTTC. As protein: CASTSGRAGALAKNIQYF.